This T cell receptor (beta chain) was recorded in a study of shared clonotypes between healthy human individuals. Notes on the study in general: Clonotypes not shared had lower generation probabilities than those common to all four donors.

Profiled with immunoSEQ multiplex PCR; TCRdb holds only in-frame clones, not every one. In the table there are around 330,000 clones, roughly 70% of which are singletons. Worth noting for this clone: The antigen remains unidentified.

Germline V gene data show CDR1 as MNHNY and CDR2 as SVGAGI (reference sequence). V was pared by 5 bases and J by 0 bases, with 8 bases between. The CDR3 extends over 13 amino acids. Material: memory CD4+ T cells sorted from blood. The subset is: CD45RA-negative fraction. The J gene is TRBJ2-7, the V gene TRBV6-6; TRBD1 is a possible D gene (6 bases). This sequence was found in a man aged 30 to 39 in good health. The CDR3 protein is CASSPTGSYEQYF. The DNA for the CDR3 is TGTGCCAGCAGTCCGACAGGCTCCTACGAGCAGTACTTC.